This T cell receptor beta chain was retrieved from a study of cytomegalovirus exposure and HLA in healthy donors. Study results and limitations: Common viral pathogens were later found to be apparently linked to several of the most significant clusters.

The PCR ran on 60 Vbeta and 13 Jbeta primers. Some clones are missing from TCRdb's copy, which holds only in-frame ones; the method was immunoSEQ multiplex PCR. The sample holds 150,000 or so clones. As for this clone: Its specificity is unknown.

Germline V gene lookup returns CDR1 SGHRS and CDR2 YFSETQ. Trimming pared 3 bases from V and 0 bases from J, leaving 6 bases between. The CDR3 runs 14 residues. This sequence joins TRBV5-1 and TRBJ2-2; D is undetermined. The sequenced sample consisted of PBMCs. The source is a woman between 45 and 60 years old in good health and CMV-seronegative. CDR3 DNA sequence: TGCGCCAGCAGCTCTAAATCGAACACCGGGGAGCTGTTTTTT. Protein product: CASSSKSNTGELFF.